This TCR beta chain is from a study of blood T cell repertoires in COVID-19. Overall study context: The origin of the acute and convalescent COVID-19 samples was the United States, Italy and Spain. Sources were T cells, B-cell-depleted T cells, or PBMCs; the material itself was cDNA or gDNA.

In the study's own analysis: Cell counts per sample came from amplifying reference gene primers. Assay used: immunoSEQ multiplex PCR; TCRdb lists only in-frame clones, some missing. The DNA gave D and trimming, while V, J and clone size come from that table. Found here are approximately 300,000 clones, roughly 90% of them singletons; the top ten hold around 2.1%. Germline V gene data show CDR1 as SGHAT and CDR2 as FQNNGV. The CDR3 has 13 residues. The V end lost 0 bases, the J end lost 9 bases, and 9 bases lay between the germline ends. The rearrangement joins TRBV11-2 to TRBJ2-4; the D gene is possibly TRBD1 (5 bases). The specimen was peripheral blood. The source is a young man with active or convalescent COVID-19. CDR3 DNA sequence: TGTGCCAGCAGCTTAGATCTAGGGGCCATTCAGTACTTC. Translating it yields CASSLDLGAIQYF.